The clone carrying this T cell receptor beta chain was seen a handful of times. The antigen remains unidentified. The sample is drawn from a study of cytomegalovirus exposure and HLA in healthy donors. Study results and limitations: It was reportedly the case that the classifier diagnosed cytomegalovirus status with high specificity and sensitivity.

The germline V gene encodes CDR1 LGHNA and CDR2 YSLEER. CDR3 length equals 13 residues. V lost 0 bases, J lost 7 bases, and 6 bases lay in between. Using immunoSEQ multiplex PCR, the repertoire was profiled, and TCRdb retains in-frame clones only, with some absent. The sample contains about 330,000 clones, about 85% of which appear only once. The receptor was isolated from a woman under 40 in good health and CMV-seropositive. The chain is built from TRBV4-3 and TRBJ2-2; no firm D call. Material for sequencing was PBMCs. CDR3 amino acids: CASSQEVSGELFF. The CDR3 DNA is TGCGCCAGCAGCCAAGAGGTTAGCGGGGAGCTGTTTTTT.